The clone carrying this T cell receptor beta chain was counted a few times. Its matching antigen is unknown. This sample is drawn from a study of T cell repertoires in ileal Crohn's disease. Study-level background: Postoperative therapy was given to about half: 11 thiopurines, some 18 anti-TNF agents.

Measured with immunoSEQ multiplex PCR; TCRdb has only the in-frame clones, and not every one. The profile covers about 12,000 clones, with roughly 79% appearing a single time and roughly 4.5% taken by the ten largest. The study, taken as a whole, reports: Compared with non-smokers, active smokers at surgery showed more clonal expansions. Endoscopic recurrence occurred in every patient whose clonality exceeded 26.8%.

Adults with ileal or ileocolonic Crohn's disease and an indication for resection were eligible. CDR1 SSHAT and CDR2 FNYEAQ come from the germline V gene (reference sequence). The CDR3 has 13 residues. The sample comprised ileal tissue. The TCR comes from an adult with Crohn's disease. This rearrangement joins TRBV7-7 to TRBJ2-2; 9 nucleotides match TRBD1. Written as DNA, the CDR3 is TGTGCTAGCGGACAGGGGTCCACCGGGGAGCTGTTTTTT. Translated, it gives CASGQGSTGELFF.